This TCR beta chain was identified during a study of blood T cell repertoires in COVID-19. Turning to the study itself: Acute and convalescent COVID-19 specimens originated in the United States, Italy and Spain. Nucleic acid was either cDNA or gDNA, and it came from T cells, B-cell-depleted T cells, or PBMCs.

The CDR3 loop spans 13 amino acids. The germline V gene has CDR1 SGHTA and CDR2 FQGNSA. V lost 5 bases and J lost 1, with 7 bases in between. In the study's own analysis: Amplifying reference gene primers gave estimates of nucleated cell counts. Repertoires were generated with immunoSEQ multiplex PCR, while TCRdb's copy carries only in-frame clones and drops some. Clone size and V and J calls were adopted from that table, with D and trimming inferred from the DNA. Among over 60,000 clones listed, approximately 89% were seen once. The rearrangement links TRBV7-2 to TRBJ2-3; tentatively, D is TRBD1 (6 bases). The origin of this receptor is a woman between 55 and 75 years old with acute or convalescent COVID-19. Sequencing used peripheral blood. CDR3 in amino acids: CASSRQGTDTQYF. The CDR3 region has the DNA TGTGCCAGCAGCCGACAGGGCACAGATACGCAGTATTTT.